Each of the 23 T cell receptor beta chains below was sequenced from the same sample in a study of T cell changes during pregnancy in multiple sclerosis. Data came from immunoSEQ multiplex PCR; TCRdb stores just in-frame clones and leaves some out. The table records fewer than 150,000 clones, around 97% of them present only once. Sample: peripheral blood, taken after pregnancy. These receptors came from a female donor with multiple sclerosis, enrolled in a pregnancy study.

The CDR3 DNA follows: TGTGCCAGCTACAGGACAGGGTCGAACACTGAAGCTTTCTTT. It codes for CASYRTGSNTEAFF. V and J are TRBV18 and TRBJ1-1; 8 bases line up with TRBD1. The CDR3 consists of 14 residues. V lost 7 bases to trimming and J lost 1 base; unmatched junction nucleotides: 5. Germline CDR1 reads KGHSH; CDR2 reads LQKENI.

The chain links TRBV6-1 to TRBJ2-3, with 12 bases lining up with TRBD2. This CDR3 contains 15 residues. V was pared by 4 bases and J by 6 bases, with 5 bases of the junction left unmatched. Germline V lookup: CDR1 MNHNS, CDR2 SASEGT. Written as DNA, the CDR3 is TGTGCCAGCAGTGGCCTAGCGGGAGGGCCGGATACGCAGTATTTT. This gives the protein CASSGLAGGPDTQYF.

The chain's CDR3 is CASSLEGLAGAYEQYF. The DNA of the CDR3 is TGTGCCAGCAGCTTAGAAGGACTAGCGGGAGCCTACGAGCAGTACTTC. This chain joins TRBV11-2 and TRBJ2-7; 13 nucleotides agree with TRBD2. Germline CDR1 reads SGHAT; CDR2 reads FQNNGV. CDR3 length equals 16 residues. After removal of 0 bases from V and 2 bases from J, the junction contained 1 base not matched to a gene.

With regard to this clone: Other DNA sequences in the same sample also yield this CDR3. The chain carries TRBV7-9 and TRBJ1-5; 8 bases are a match to TRBD1. The ends lost 4 bases at V and 2 bases at J; junction bases unmatched: 1. The CDR3 loop spans 14 amino acids. The germline CDR1 and CDR2 sequences are SEHNR and FQNEAQ (reference sequence). CDR3: CASSSGQGNQPQHF. The CDR3 DNA follows: TGTGCCAGCAGCTCGGGACAGGGCAATCAGCCCCAGCATTTT.

V and J are TRBV2 and TRBJ2-2; D perhaps matches TRBD1 (5 bases). The CDR3 totals 12 residues. Germline V gene data show CDR1 as SNHLY and CDR2 as FYNNEI. As DNA, the CDR3 is TGTGCTCTGGGCAGGGAAGCCGGGGAGCTGTTTTTT. It specifies CALGREAGELFF.

V and J are TRBV11-3 and TRBJ2-1; 10 bases are a match to TRBD2. Germline V gives CDR1 SGHNT, CDR2 YENEEA. With V trimmed by 0 bases and J by 10 bases, 9 bases remained unmatched. This CDR3 spans 16 amino acids. CDR3 region: CASSLDGLAGVNEQFF. The CDR3 DNA is TGTGCCAGCAGCTTAGATGGCCTAGCGGGAGTCAACGAGCAGTTCTTC.

This chain connects TRBV27 to TRBJ1-1, with 9 nucleotides matching TRBD1. The ends lost 3 bases at V and 11 bases at J; junction bases unmatched: 7. In germline, CDR1 is MNHEY, CDR2 SMNVEV (reference sequence). CDR3 size: 13 residues. In DNA form, the CDR3 reads TGTGCCAGCAGTTTGGGGACAGGGACGATGGCTTTCTTT. Its protein is CASSLGTGTMAFF.

This chain uses TRBV5-5 with TRBJ2-3; D is possibly TRBD1 (5 bases). V lost 1 base, J lost 8 bases, and 20 bases lay in between. The V gene's germline CDR1 is SGHKS and CDR2 YYEKEE (reference sequence). The CDR3 length is 16 residues. Here the CDR3 DNA reads TGTGCCAGCAGCTTGTCAGGGAAGACCACATTTGGTACGCAGTATTTT. Translation: CASSLSGKTTFGTQYF.

Only one count was recorded for this clone. The J gene is TRBJ2-3, the V gene TRBV4-1, with 12 bases identical to TRBD2. After removal of 5 bases from V and 6 bases from J, the junction contained 6 bases not matched to a gene. The CDR3 runs to 15 residues. Germline CDR1 and CDR2: MGHRA and YSYEKL. CDR3 loop: CASSSLTSGSDTQYF. The CDR3 bases are TGCGCCAGCAGCTCCCTGACTAGCGGGAGCGATACGCAGTATTTT.

The chain's CDR3 is CASSVGLNEQFF. The CDR3 nucleotides are TGTGCCAGCAGCGTGGGACTTAATGAGCAGTTCTTC. This chain uses TRBV9 with TRBJ2-1; tentatively, D is TRBD2 (6 bases). Germline lookup yields CDR1 SGDLS and CDR2 YYNGEE. The CDR3 runs to 12 residues. Trimming removed 2 bases from V and 7 bases from J, with 7 bases in between.

V and J are TRBV7-2 and TRBJ1-2, with D hard to call. Germline CDR1 reads SGHTA; CDR2 reads FQGNSA. Trimming cost V 1 base and J 0 bases, with 12 bases left between them. The CDR3 covers 16 residues. CDR3 sequence: CASSLEVPPANYGYTF. CDR3 sequence (DNA): TGTGCCAGCAGCTTAGAAGTCCCTCCAGCTAACTATGGCTACACCTTC.

The genes are TRBV28 and TRBJ2-7, with 14 bases aligning to TRBD2. The V gene's germline CDR1 is MDHEN and CDR2 SYDVKM. The V segment lost 7 bases and the J segment 2 bases; nucleotides outside the gene matches: 13. The CDR3 extends over 18 amino acids. CDR3 loop: CASTSFGLAGGRAYEQYF. The CDR3, as DNA: TGTGCCAGCACCTCCTTCGGACTAGCGGGAGGTCGGGCCTACGAGCAGTACTTC.

This rearrangement joins TRBV28 to TRBJ1-2; D is perhaps TRBD1 (6 bases). Germline loops: CDR1 MDHEN, CDR2 SYDVKM. This CDR3 contains 12 residues. V shed 4 bases and J shed 7 bases, with 10 bases lying between them. CDR3 region: CASSYRVVGYTF. In DNA, the CDR3 is TGTGCCAGCAGTTACAGGGTAGTTGGCTACACCTTC.

This chain connects TRBV10-1 to TRBJ1-3, with no clear D. This CDR3 is 14 amino acids long. CDR1 WNHNN and CDR2 SYGVQD come from the germline V gene (reference sequence). The V and J ends lost 5 bases and 0 bases respectively, with 8 bases between them. CDR3 amino acids: CASSYQVSGNTIYF. CDR3 sequence (DNA): TGCGCCAGCAGTTACCAGGTCTCTGGAAACACCATATATTTT.

The chain employs TRBV9 and TRBJ2-7, with 7 nucleotides matching TRBD1. The CDR3 covers 15 residues. CDR1 and CDR2 from the germline V gene are SGDLS and YYNGEE. J lost 7 bases, V lost 0 bases, and 10 bases had no gene match. CDR3 DNA: TGTGCCAGCAGCGTAGCTTGGGACAGTGCCCAGGAGCAGTACTTC. This codes for CASSVAWDSAQEQYF.

The V call is TRBV6-1, the J call TRBJ1-1; D not certain. V was trimmed by 4 bases and J by 0 bases, leaving 3 bases between them. Germline assignment: CDR1 MNHNS and CDR2 SASEGT. The CDR3 is 12 residues long. The chain's CDR3 is CASSVMNTEAFF. For the CDR3, the DNA is TGTGCCAGCAGTGTCATGAACACTGAAGCTTTCTTT.

V is TRBV6-1 and J is TRBJ2-1; 14 nucleotides agree with TRBD2. V dropped 7 bases and J dropped 6; count of bases not matched to a gene: 5. The CDR3 sequence is 15 residues long. Germline V gives CDR1 MNHNS, CDR2 SASEGT. CDR3 DNA: TGTGCCAGCAACGCGGGACTAGCGGGAGTCAATGAGCAGTTCTTC. It yields the protein CASNAGLAGVNEQFF.

The genes are TRBV5-1 and TRBJ1-4, with a tentative D call TRBD1 (5 bases). The CDR3 covers 14 residues. In germline, CDR1 is SGHRS, CDR2 YFSETQ. Trimming shortened V by 3 bases and J by 6 bases, and 12 bases separated the two germline ends. CDR3 bases: TGCGCCAGCAGCTCGATAGGGGAAGATGAAAAACTGTTTTTT. It yields the protein CASSSIGEDEKLFF.

The rearrangement joins TRBV9 to TRBJ2-2, with 12 bases aligning to TRBD2. Germline lookup yields CDR1 SGDLS and CDR2 YYNGEE. V was clipped by 2 bases and J by 8 bases; unmatched bases: 4. This CDR3 comprises 15 residues. The CDR3 here is CASSVASGRVGELFF. CDR3 DNA: TGTGCCAGCAGCGTGGCTAGCGGGAGGGTAGGGGAGCTGTTTTTT.

This clone has only a few counts. The DNA of the CDR3 is TGTGCCAGCATCGAGGGATCGAACACTGAAGCTTTCTTT. It specifies CASIEGSNTEAFF. The rearrangement uses TRBV7-9 and TRBJ1-1, with D unresolved. CDR3 length equals 13 residues. Germline V gives CDR1 SEHNR, CDR2 FQNEAQ (reference sequence). Trimming pared 7 bases from V and 1 base from J, leaving 10 bases between.

The genes are TRBV28 and TRBJ1-1; no reliable D call. This CDR3 contains 13 residues. The V gene lost 7 bases and the J gene lost 5 bases, with 14 bases spanning the gap. Germline V lookup: CDR1 MDHEN, CDR2 SYDVKM. The CDR3 nucleotides read TGTGCCAGCATATCGGGGTTTGAAACTGAAGCTTTCTTT. Its protein product is CASISGFETEAFF.

This chain connects TRBV19 to TRBJ2-3, with D perhaps matching TRBD2 (6 bases). Looked up from germline, CDR1 is LNHDA and CDR2 is SQIVND (reference sequence). The CDR3 loop spans 18 amino acids. Trimming took off 7 bases at V and 1 base at J, with 24 bases between the two ends. The DNA of the CDR3 is TGTGCCAGTACCGCAGCCCGGGACTTACCTAGGGGCACAGATACGCAGTATTTT. Residues: CASTAARDLPRGTDTQYF.

V usage is TRBV7-8 and J usage is TRBJ2-1; 7 nucleotides agree with TRBD2. In germline, CDR1 is SGHVS, CDR2 FQNEAQ. After removal of 5 bases from V and 2 bases from J, the junction contained 3 bases not matched to a gene. This CDR3 region has 14 residues. The DNA of the CDR3 is TGTGCCAGCAGCCCGCGGGAGACCTACAATGAGCAGTTCTTC. Residues: CASSPRETYNEQFF.